The sample holds a few counts of the clone carrying this T cell receptor (beta chain). Its antigen is not identified. The sample originates from a study of cytomegalovirus exposure and HLA in healthy donors. Overall study: There were roughly 110 million unique TCR beta sequences, drawn from about 200 million T cells, in an earlier analysis. The early release's HLA-typed donors yielded 80 million to 95 million unique TCRs. In terms of ancestry, the Caucasian-associated cluster contained about four fifths of the approximately 430 genotyped donors.

The V end was cut by 3 bases, the J end by 2 bases, with 5 bases between. This CDR3 comprises 12 residues. Germline V gene data show CDR1 as SGHTA and CDR2 as FQGNSA. The study ran its PCR with 60 Vbeta and 13 Jbeta primers. Method: immunoSEQ multiplex PCR; TCRdb's copy keeps in-frame clones and lacks some. The sample holds around 150,000 clones; approximately 60% are singletons and the top ten take over 1.5%. Points from the study as a whole: A later analysis associated 16,951 TCR beta sequences with HLA alleles at a 0.05 false discovery rate.

The receptor's source is a human donor in good health. The sequencing sample was made of PBMCs. The rearrangement uses TRBV7-2 and TRBJ2-7; no clear D gene. The CDR3 DNA sequence: TGTGCCAGCAGCTTCCAGACCTACGAGCAGTACTTC. Amino acids: CASSFQTYEQYF.